The 20 T cell receptor beta chains presented below share a single source sample, sequenced in a study of blood T cell repertoires in COVID-19. Libraries were prepared by immunoSEQ multiplex PCR; TCRdb keeps only in-frame clonotypes and omits some of them. Here the sample spans 1,200 to 1,500 clones, approximately 94% being singletons. The sequenced sample consisted of peripheral blood. The source of these receptors is a human donor in a cohort sampled during active COVID-19.

This rearrangement joins TRBV4-3 to TRBJ1-2; possibly TRBD1 for D (5 bases). Deletions cut 0 bases from V and 4 bases from J, with 15 bases between. The CDR3 consists of 16 residues. The V gene's germline CDR1 is LGHNA and CDR2 YSLEER. The CDR3 DNA follows: TGCGCCAGCAGCCAAGATCTGGGCGGGGGAGGCTATGGCTACACCTTC. Translated: CASSQDLGGGGYGYTF.

This clone was observed a single time. The V and J genes are TRBV19 and TRBJ1-1; D remains ambiguous. V dropped 8 bases and J dropped 1 base, with 14 bases sitting between them. CDR1 and CDR2 (germline): LNHDA, SQIVND (reference sequence). The CDR3 loop spans 14 amino acids. This CDR3 reads CASSVSGGNTEAFF. CDR3 DNA: TGTGCCAGTTCGGTATCCGGTGGGAACACTGAAGCTTTCTTT.

The genes are TRBV12-3 or TRBV12-4 and TRBJ1-1; no clear D. The CDR3 sequence is 12 residues long. V was pared by 4 bases and J by 11 bases, with 14 bases between. The CDR3 DNA sequence: TGTGCCAGCAGTTACTTCGATAATTGGGCTTTCTTT. It translates to CASSYFDNWAFF.

This chain links TRBV5-1 with TRBJ1-2; TRBD1 matches at 9 bases. Per germline, CDR1 SGHRS and CDR2 YFSETQ. The CDR3 has 17 amino acids. J gave up 5 bases and V 4 bases, and 15 bases lay outside the gene matches. CDR3 coding DNA: TGCGCCAGCAGCCCCTTTTGGGACAGGGATATTTTTTATGGCTACACCTTC. It yields the protein CASSPFWDRDIFYGYTF.

CDR3 protein: CASSLMQGPYEQYF. In nucleotides, the CDR3 is TGTGCCAGCAGCTTAATGCAGGGTCCCTACGAGCAGTACTTC. This chain joins TRBV7-2 and TRBJ2-7; D might be TRBD1 (5 bases). The V end was cut by 2 bases, the J end by 2 bases, with 10 bases between. Germline loops: CDR1 SGHTA, CDR2 FQGNSA. The CDR3 is made up of 14 amino acids.

This chain connects TRBV28 to TRBJ2-2; TRBD1 might be the D (5 bases). The germline V gene encodes CDR1 MDHEN and CDR2 SYDVKM. The V and J ends lost 5 bases and 6 bases respectively, with 13 bases between them. The length of the CDR3 is 14 residues. The CDR3 bases are TGTGCCAGCAGTGAAGACACAGGTGCCGGGGAGCTGTTTTTT. Its protein is CASSEDTGAGELFF.

This clone was seen just once. The V and J genes are TRBV6-8 and TRBJ2-1; D uncertain. The V end lost 8 bases, the J end lost 7 bases, and 6 bases lay between the germline ends. Germline V lookup: CDR1 MNHGY, CDR2 SAAAGT. CDR3 length: 10 amino acids. The CDR3 sequence is CASQTNEQFF. The CDR3 region has the DNA TGTGCCAGCCAAACAAATGAGCAGTTCTTC.

V usage is TRBV18 and J usage is TRBJ2-2, with 7 bases matching TRBD1. The J segment lost 7 bases and the V segment lost 4 bases, leaving 12 bases of the junction unmatched. This CDR3 comprises 16 residues. Per germline, CDR1 KGHSH and CDR2 LQKENI. The CDR3 loop is CASSLATGRTGGELFF. CDR3 sequence (DNA): TGTGCCAGCTCACTGGCGACAGGGAGAACAGGCGGGGAGCTGTTTTTT. The whole variable domain, filled in from reference TRBV18 and TRBJ2-2, reads NAGVMQNPRHLVRRRGQEARLRCSPMKGHSHVYWYRQLPEEGLKFMVYLQKENIIDESGMPKERFSAEFPKEGPSILRIQQVVRGDSAAYFCASSLATGRTGGELFFGEGSRLTVL.

The chain employs TRBV24-1 and TRBJ2-3; 7 bases line up with TRBD1. The ends lost 5 bases at V and 1 base at J; junction bases unmatched: 8. There are 16 residues in the CDR3. Germline loops: CDR1 KGHDR, CDR2 SFDVKD. The CDR3 protein is CATSGGGTTGTDTQYF. CDR3 DNA: TGTGCCACCAGTGGAGGGGGCACAACGGGCACAGATACGCAGTATTTT.

The chain joins TRBV28 to TRBJ2-1; 7 bases agree with TRBD2. Germline trimming cut 2 bases from V and 3 bases from J; bases unmatched to any gene: 4. The CDR3 consists of 15 residues. The germline CDR1 and CDR2 sequences are MDHEN and SYDVKM. DNA for the CDR3: TGTGCCAGCAGTTTACGCGGGAGTATCTACAATGAGCAGTTCTTC. It encodes CASSLRGSIYNEQFF. Full variable domain (rest looked up from reference TRBV28 and TRBJ2-1): DVKVTQSSRYLVKRTGEKVFLECVQDMDHENMFWYRQDPGLGLRLIYFSYDVKMKEKGDIPEGYSVSREKKERFSLILESASTNQTSMYLCASSLRGSIYNEQFFGPGTRLTVL.

The chain carries TRBV5-4 and TRBJ1-1; 8 bases are a match to TRBD1. This CDR3 spans 15 amino acids. The germline V gene encodes CDR1 SGHNT and CDR2 YYREEE (reference sequence). Trimming cost V 0 bases and J 7 bases; bases outside gene matches: 8. The CDR3 spells CASSLGGQAFFEAFF. The DNA of the CDR3 is TGTGCCAGCAGCTTGGGGGGACAGGCGTTCTTTGAAGCTTTCTTT.

The chain carries TRBV6-1 and TRBJ2-2, with 8 bases that match TRBD1. The V segment lost 0 bases and the J segment 2 bases; nucleotides outside the gene matches: 14. Germline loops: CDR1 MNHNS, CDR2 SASEGT. CDR3 length equals 20 residues. CDR3 amino acids: CASSEALLVWTGSNTGELFF. Here the CDR3 DNA reads TGTGCCAGCAGTGAAGCGCTATTAGTCTGGACAGGGTCCAACACCGGGGAGCTGTTTTTT.

In this sample, this clone turned up once. The CDR3 spells CASSPETGSNQPQHF. DNA for the CDR3: TGTGCCAGCAGTCCCGAGACAGGGAGCAATCAGCCCCAGCATTTT. J is TRBJ1-5 and V is TRBV7-6; 7 nucleotides align to TRBD1. The CDR3 is 15 amino acids. Germline assignment: CDR1 SGHVS and CDR2 FNYEAQ. The V segment lost 6 bases and the J segment 1 base; nucleotides outside the gene matches: 6.

This chain uses TRBV5-4 with TRBJ2-7; TRBD1 aligns across 9 bases. The CDR3 is 13 residues long. Germline CDR1 SGHNT, CDR2 YYREEE (reference sequence). After removal of 4 bases from V and 3 bases from J, the junction contained 2 bases not matched to a gene. CDR3 region: CASSADRGYEQYF. CDR3 nucleotides: TGTGCCAGCAGCGCGGACAGGGGCTACGAGCAGTACTTC.

This chain connects TRBV9 to TRBJ2-3; D remains ambiguous. Germline CDR1 SGDLS, CDR2 YYNGEE. The CDR3 length is 14 residues. Trimming took 0 bases from V and 0 from J, leaving 5 bases between them. CDR3 DNA: TGTGCCAGCAGCGTAGGTTCTAGCACAGATACGCAGTATTTT. Translating gives CASSVGSSTDTQYF.

This chain links TRBV10-3 with TRBJ1-2; 7 nucleotides match TRBD1. This CDR3 contains 16 residues. Trimming at V came to 3 bases and at J to 0 bases, leaving 7 bases not matched to a gene. The germline V gene has CDR1 ENHRY and CDR2 SYGVKD. CDR3 coding DNA: TGTGCCATCAGTGAAGGGGGCCGAACCTCTAACTATGGCTACACCTTC. Translated: CAISEGGRTSNYGYTF.

The CDR3: CASSSSGTGIDTQYF. CDR3 DNA: TGTGCCAGCAGTTCCTCCGGGACAGGGATAGATACGCAGTATTTT. This sequence joins TRBV28 and TRBJ2-3, with 9 bases that match TRBD1. Germline CDR1 reads MDHEN; CDR2 reads SYDVKM. Trimming removed 4 bases from V and 5 bases from J; junction bases left unmatched: 7. The CDR3 totals 15 residues.

The rearrangement joins TRBV11-2 to TRBJ2-7, with 11 nucleotides matching TRBD2. V shed 3 bases and J 7 bases; nucleotides not matched to a gene: 8. This CDR3 is built from 15 residues. The germline V gene has CDR1 SGHAT and CDR2 FQNNGV. The CDR3 sequence: CASSFTSGSSFEQYF. CDR3 nucleotides: TGTGCCAGCAGCTTCACTAGCGGGAGTTCGTTTGAGCAGTACTTC. Supplemented by reference TRBV11-2 and TRBJ2-7, the full variable domain reads EAGVAQSPRYKIIEKRQSVAFWCNPISGHATLYWYQQILGQGPKLLIQFQNNGVVDDSQLPKDRFSAERLKGVDSTLKIQPAKLEDSAVYLCASSFTSGSSFEQYFGPGTRLTVT.

This clone was recorded once. The chain is built from TRBV4-2 and TRBJ1-2; D is ambiguous. This CDR3 contains 13 residues. The ends were cut back, 0 bases at V and 8 bases at J, with 10 bases in the middle. Germline-derived CDR1 and CDR2 are LGHNA and YNFKEQ. The CDR3 DNA reads TGTGCCAGCAGCCAAGACCGGGAGAAGGGCTACACCTTC. Encoded protein: CASSQDREKGYTF.

The chain carries TRBV9 and TRBJ2-1; a possible D gene is TRBD2 (6 bases). Trimming left V 3 bases short and J 7 bases short, with 17 bases between. This CDR3 contains 15 residues. The germline V gene has CDR1 SGDLS and CDR2 YYNGEE. This CDR3 is CASSGTGLRINEQFF. CDR3 DNA: TGTGCCAGCAGCGGAACGGGACTGCGGATTAATGAGCAGTTCTTC.